The subject of this entry is one T cell receptor (beta chain). This record comes from a study of blood T cell repertoires in COVID-19. Study-wide background: In each case, the material was cDNA or gDNA derived from T cells, B-cell-depleted T cells, or PBMCs.

Under the authors' procedure: Estimation of nucleated cell counts was performed using reference gene primer amplification. Assay: immunoSEQ multiplex PCR; the TCRdb copy retains only in-frame clones and omits some. For V, J and clone size, that table is used; D and trimming come from the DNA. The sample gives roughly 250,000 clones, roughly 90% of which show up once; roughly 6% is in the top ten. The germline V gene has CDR1 MGHDK and CDR2 SYGVNS. Trimming removed 5 bases at V and 4 bases at J, with 11 bases between. The CDR3 totals 13 residues. The chain employs TRBV25-1 and TRBJ1-1; D is undetermined. The sequence derives from a woman in her 30s with acute COVID-19. The sample consisted of PBMCs or T cells enriched from blood (not recorded which). The CDR3 loop is CASSQDSLTEAFF. In DNA, the CDR3 is TGTGCCAGCAGTCAGGACTCCCTCACTGAAGCTTTCTTT.